This T cell receptor beta chain was captured by sequencing in a study of CD8+ T cells in alopecia areata. Following RNA extraction, reverse transcription yielded cDNA that acted as the sequencing template. Libraries were prepared by immunoSEQ multiplex PCR; TCRdb keeps only in-frame clonotypes and omits some of them. This table has around 120,000 clones, roughly 63% appearing once. The CDR3 contains 14 residues. V was pared by 3 bases and J by 3 bases, with 11 bases between. The germline gives CDR1 MGHRA, CDR2 YSYEKL. Treatment defined: oral pan-JAK inhibitor, 5-10 mg twice daily. The sequence was collected from a human donor with alopecia areata. The sequenced sample was CD8+ T cells sorted from blood, obtained at week 4, from a patient treated with tofacitinib. V is TRBV4-1 and J is TRBJ1-2; D not certain. This CDR3 reads CASSHPTGDYGYTF. DNA of the CDR3: TGCGCCAGCAGCCACCCAACCGGGGACTATGGCTACACCTTC.